These 19 T cell receptor beta chains came from one sample sequenced in a study of T cell changes during pregnancy in multiple sclerosis. Clones were read by immunoSEQ multiplex PCR, and TCRdb kept only the in-frame ones, dropping some. Here the sample spans approximately 110,000 clones, around 90% being singletons. The specimen was peripheral blood, collected in the third trimester of pregnancy. The receptors stem from a female donor with multiple sclerosis, enrolled in a pregnancy study.

The chain recombines TRBV30 with TRBJ1-4; D is unclear. CDR3 length: 14 residues. Germline CDR1 and CDR2: GTSNPN and SVGIG (reference sequence). The germline V and J ends were trimmed by 1 base and 7 bases, with 13 bases remaining between them. The CDR3 sequence: CAWSGSGWLEKLFF. The CDR3, as DNA: TGTGCCTGGAGTGGCAGTGGTTGGCTTGAAAAACTGTTTTTT.

The rearrangement uses TRBV2 and TRBJ1-1, with TRBD1 matching over 10 bases. CDR1 is SNHLY and CDR2 is FYNNEI in the germline V gene. V lost 6 bases, J lost 1 base, and 8 bases stayed unmatched. The CDR3 spans 16 residues. The CDR3 region has the DNA TGTGCCAGCAGGAGGGCGACAGGGGGCGCGAACACTGAAGCTTTCTTT. Protein product: CASRRATGGANTEAFF.

This clone was recorded once. The V call is TRBV5-4, the J call TRBJ1-2, with unresolved D. The CDR3 spans 14 residues. V lost 2 bases and J lost 4, with 12 bases in between. CDR1 and CDR2 from the germline V gene are SGHNT and YYREEE (reference sequence). CDR3 DNA sequence: TGTGCCAGCAGCTTAGTGGGCCGTGCCTATGGCTACACCTTC. As protein: CASSLVGRAYGYTF.

This clone has only one observation. The rearrangement uses TRBV9 and TRBJ2-5; the match to TRBD2 covers 11 bases. Germline CDR1 reads SGDLS; CDR2 reads YYNGEE. The CDR3 contains 16 residues. With 4 bases clipped from V and 4 bases from J, the junction kept 9 bases outside the gene matches. Here the CDR3 DNA reads TGTGCCAGCAGCTCCCCCGTAGCGGGAGGGTTAGAGACCCAGTACTTC. Residues: CASSSPVAGGLETQYF.

V gene TRBV28 combines with J gene TRBJ1-5, with TRBD1 matching 11 bases. This CDR3 region has 17 residues. After removal of 0 bases from V and 4 bases from J, the junction contained 5 bases not matched to a gene. The germline CDR1 and CDR2 sequences are MDHEN and SYDVKM. CDR3 loop: CASSLWAGQGGNQPQHF. For the CDR3, the DNA is TGTGCCAGCAGTTTATGGGCGGGACAGGGGGGGAATCAGCCCCAGCATTTT.

This chain joins TRBV11-2 and TRBJ1-1, with D uncertain. Germline CDR1 reads SGHAT; CDR2 reads FQNNGV. V lost 5 bases and J lost 7, with 17 bases in between. The CDR3 totals 14 residues. CDR3 nucleotides: TGTGCCAGCAGCCCCTCGACGTTCGGGGTTGAAGCTTTCTTT. Protein sequence: CASSPSTFGVEAFF.

The chain combines TRBV7-2 with TRBJ1-2; possible D gene TRBD1, 6 bases. Trimming took off 5 bases at V and 8 bases at J, with 15 bases between the two ends. The CDR3 loop spans 13 amino acids. Germline V CDR1 and CDR2: SGHTA, FQGNSA. The chain's CDR3 is CASSKAGALGYTF. CDR3 in DNA: TGTGCCAGCAGCAAAGCGGGGGCTCTAGGCTACACCTTC.

The V and J genes are TRBV14 and TRBJ2-2; no definite D call. V lost 4 bases to trimming and J lost 7 bases, with 10 bases between them. The CDR3 is 13 residues long. Germline assignment: CDR1 SGHDN and CDR2 FVKESK. CDR3: CASSRDLVGELFF. CDR3 coding DNA: TGTGCCAGCAGCCGCGATTTAGTCGGGGAGCTGTTTTTT. Full variable domain (remainder filled in from reference TRBV14 and TRBJ2-2): EAGVTQFPSHSVIEKGQTVTLRCDPISGHDNLYWYRRVMGKEIKFLLHFVKESKQDESGMPNNRFLAERTGGTYSTLKVQPAELEDSGVYFCASSRDLVGELFFGEGSRLTVL.

The rearrangement joins TRBV5-1 to TRBJ2-1; D uncertain. This CDR3 has 14 residues. With 1 base removed from V and 7 bases from J, the gap between germline ends came to 12 bases. The germline gives CDR1 SGHRS, CDR2 YFSETQ. CDR3 in amino acids: CASSLKNSGNEQFF. Written as DNA, the CDR3 is TGCGCCAGCAGCTTGAAGAATTCCGGGAATGAGCAGTTCTTC.

J is TRBJ2-1 and V is TRBV29-1; D not certain. CDR1 and CDR2 (germline): SQVTM, ANQGSEA. V was clipped by 8 bases and J by 6 bases, with 11 bases between them. This CDR3 spans 11 amino acids. The CDR3 is CSFSRVNEQFF. The CDR3 DNA follows: TGCAGCTTCTCCCGGGTCAATGAGCAGTTCTTC.

This CDR3 reads CAISATFSGRDNEQFF. CDR3 bases: TGTGCCATCAGTGCAACCTTTAGCGGGAGGGACAATGAGCAGTTCTTC. The chain combines TRBV10-3 with TRBJ2-1; the match to TRBD2 covers 11 bases. The germline V gene encodes CDR1 ENHRY and CDR2 SYGVKD. V gave up 4 bases and J gave up 5 bases; unmatched junction bases: 7. The CDR3 is made up of 16 amino acids.

V is TRBV2 and J is TRBJ1-2; 7 bases match TRBD1. The V and J ends lost 7 bases and 4 bases, in that order; junction bases with no gene match: 9. Germline V lookup: CDR1 SNHLY, CDR2 FYNNEI. The CDR3 spans 14 residues. The CDR3 DNA reads as TGTGCCAGCACTTTTGACAGGGTTGGCTATGGCTACACCTTC. Protein product: CASTFDRVGYGYTF.

The sample holds one count of this clone. J is TRBJ1-3 and V is TRBV19; 7 bases are shared with TRBD1. This CDR3 is built from 14 residues. Germline loops: CDR1 LNHDA, CDR2 SQIVND (reference sequence). J lost 0 bases, V lost 5 bases, and 1 base had no gene match. The DNA of the CDR3 is TGTGCCAGTAGTCGGACAGGCTCTGGAAACACCATATATTTT. It is translated as CASSRTGSGNTIYF.

The chain carries TRBV2 and TRBJ2-3; 10 bases align to TRBD2. Germline trimming cut 5 bases from V and 4 bases from J; bases unmatched to any gene: 6. CDR3 length: 15 residues. In germline, CDR1 is SNHLY, CDR2 FYNNEI. As DNA, the CDR3 is TGTGCCAGCAGTTTAACTAGCGGGAACGCAGATACGCAGTATTTT. Protein product: CASSLTSGNADTQYF.

The rearrangement uses TRBV19 and TRBJ1-5; 9 positions match TRBD1. Germline V gene data show CDR1 as LNHDA and CDR2 as SQIVND (reference sequence). The CDR3 is 14 residues long. V shed 3 bases, J shed 5 bases, and the junction held 2 bases outside the gene matches. The CDR3 protein is CASSIRQGDQPQHF. CDR3 bases: TGTGCCAGTAGTATCCGACAGGGGGATCAGCCCCAGCATTTT.

The chain joins TRBV5-1 to TRBJ2-5; TRBD1 agrees at 7 bases. With 0 bases clipped from V and 4 bases from J, the junction kept 6 bases outside the gene matches. CDR1 and CDR2 (germline): SGHRS, YFSETQ. The CDR3 runs to 15 residues. CDR3 nucleotide sequence: TGCGCCAGCAGCTTGGAGAAAGACAGGGCAGAGACCCAGTACTTC. Encoded protein: CASSLEKDRAETQYF.

The chain combines TRBV5-4 with TRBJ2-7; weak D call: TRBD2 (6 bases). Germline V CDR1 and CDR2: SGHNT, YYREEE (reference sequence). V was cut by 5 bases and J by 0 bases, with 12 bases left in between. This CDR3 is built from 14 residues. The CDR3 spells CASRRDLNSYEQYF. In nucleotides, the CDR3 is TGTGCCAGCAGACGGGACTTGAACTCCTACGAGCAGTACTTC. The full variable domain, its missing parts supplied by reference TRBV5-4 and TRBJ2-7, is ETGVTQSPTHLIKTRGQQVTLRCSSQSGHNTVSWYQQALGQGPQFIFQYYREEENGRGNFPPRFSGLQFPNYSSELNVNALELDDSALYLCASRRDLNSYEQYFGPGTRLTVT.

The chain uses TRBV10-1 and TRBJ2-1; the D gene is possibly TRBD1 (5 bases). CDR3 length: 15 residues. V dropped 3 bases and J dropped 6 bases, with 15 bases sitting between them. CDR1 is WNHNN, CDR2 SYGVQD, per germline (reference sequence). CDR3 residues: CASSDESGAGNEQFF. As DNA, the CDR3 is TGCGCCAGCAGTGACGAGTCTGGGGCTGGCAATGAGCAGTTCTTC.

The V call is TRBV5-1, the J call TRBJ1-1; D is unclear. Germline V CDR1 and CDR2: SGHRS, YFSETQ. This CDR3 region has 13 residues. V was pared by 0 bases and J by 0 bases, with 3 bases between. In DNA, the CDR3 is TGCGCCAGCAGCTTGGGGCTGAACACTGAAGCTTTCTTT. It yields the protein CASSLGLNTEAFF.